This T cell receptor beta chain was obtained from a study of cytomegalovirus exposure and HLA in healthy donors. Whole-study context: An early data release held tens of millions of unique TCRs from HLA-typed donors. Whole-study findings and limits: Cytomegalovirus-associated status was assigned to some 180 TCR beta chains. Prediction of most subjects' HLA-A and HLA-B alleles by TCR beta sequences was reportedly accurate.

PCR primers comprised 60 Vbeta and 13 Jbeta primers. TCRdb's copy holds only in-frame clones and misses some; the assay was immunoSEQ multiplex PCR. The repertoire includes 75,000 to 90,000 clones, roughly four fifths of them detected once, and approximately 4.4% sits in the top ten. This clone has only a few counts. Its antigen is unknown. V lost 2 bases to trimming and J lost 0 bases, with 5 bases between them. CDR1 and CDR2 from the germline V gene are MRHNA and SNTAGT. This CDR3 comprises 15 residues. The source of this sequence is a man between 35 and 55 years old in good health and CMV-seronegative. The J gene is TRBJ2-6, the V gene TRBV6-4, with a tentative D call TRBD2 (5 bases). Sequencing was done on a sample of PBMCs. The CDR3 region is CASSDSGSGANVLTF. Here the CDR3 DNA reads TGTGCCAGCAGTGACAGCGGCTCTGGGGCCAACGTCCTGACTTTC.